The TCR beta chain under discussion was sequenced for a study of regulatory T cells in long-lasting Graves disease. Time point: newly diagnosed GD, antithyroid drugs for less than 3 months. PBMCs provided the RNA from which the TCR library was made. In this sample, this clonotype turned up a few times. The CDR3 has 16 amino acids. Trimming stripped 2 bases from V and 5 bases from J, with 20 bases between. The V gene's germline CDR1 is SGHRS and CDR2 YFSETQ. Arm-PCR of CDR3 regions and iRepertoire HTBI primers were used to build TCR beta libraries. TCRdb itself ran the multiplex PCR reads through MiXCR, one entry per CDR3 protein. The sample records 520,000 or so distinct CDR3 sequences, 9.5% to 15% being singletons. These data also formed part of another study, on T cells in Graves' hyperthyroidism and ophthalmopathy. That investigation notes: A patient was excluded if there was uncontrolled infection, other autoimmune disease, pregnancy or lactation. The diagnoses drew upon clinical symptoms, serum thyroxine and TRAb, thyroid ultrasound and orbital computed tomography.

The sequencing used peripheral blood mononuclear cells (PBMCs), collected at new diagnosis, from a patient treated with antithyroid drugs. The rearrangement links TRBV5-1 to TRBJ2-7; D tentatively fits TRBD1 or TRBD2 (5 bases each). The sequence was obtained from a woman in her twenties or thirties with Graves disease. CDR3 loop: CASSFSMRGGDDEQYF. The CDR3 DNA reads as TGCGCCAGCAGCTTCTCCATGAGGGGTGGGGACGACGAGCAGTACTTC.